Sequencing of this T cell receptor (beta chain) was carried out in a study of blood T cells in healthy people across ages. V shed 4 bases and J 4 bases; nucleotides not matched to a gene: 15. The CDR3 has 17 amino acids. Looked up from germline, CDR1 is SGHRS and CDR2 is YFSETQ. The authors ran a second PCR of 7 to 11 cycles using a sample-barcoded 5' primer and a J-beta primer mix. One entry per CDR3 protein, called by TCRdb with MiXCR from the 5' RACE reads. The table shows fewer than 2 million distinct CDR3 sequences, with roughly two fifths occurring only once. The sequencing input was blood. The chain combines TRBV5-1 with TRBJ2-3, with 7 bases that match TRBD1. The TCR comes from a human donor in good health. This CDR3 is CASSPLPLGTAPDTQYF. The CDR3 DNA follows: TGCGCCAGCAGCCCCCTTCCCCTCGGGACAGCCCCAGATACGCAGTATTTT.